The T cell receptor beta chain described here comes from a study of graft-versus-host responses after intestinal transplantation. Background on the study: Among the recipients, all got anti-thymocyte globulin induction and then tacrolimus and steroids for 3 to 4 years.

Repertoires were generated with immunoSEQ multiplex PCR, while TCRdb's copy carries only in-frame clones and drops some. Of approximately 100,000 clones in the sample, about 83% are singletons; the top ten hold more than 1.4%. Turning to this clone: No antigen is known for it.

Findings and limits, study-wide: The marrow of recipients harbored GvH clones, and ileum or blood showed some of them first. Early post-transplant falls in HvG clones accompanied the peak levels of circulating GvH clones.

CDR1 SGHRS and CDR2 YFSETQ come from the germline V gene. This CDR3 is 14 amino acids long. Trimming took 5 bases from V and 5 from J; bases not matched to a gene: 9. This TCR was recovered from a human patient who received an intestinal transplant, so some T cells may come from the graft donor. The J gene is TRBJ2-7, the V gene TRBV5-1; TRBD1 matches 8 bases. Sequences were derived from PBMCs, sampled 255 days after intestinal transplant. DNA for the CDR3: TGCGCCAGCAGGCAAAGGACAGGGAGCGACGAGCAGTACTTC. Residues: CASRQRTGSDEQYF.